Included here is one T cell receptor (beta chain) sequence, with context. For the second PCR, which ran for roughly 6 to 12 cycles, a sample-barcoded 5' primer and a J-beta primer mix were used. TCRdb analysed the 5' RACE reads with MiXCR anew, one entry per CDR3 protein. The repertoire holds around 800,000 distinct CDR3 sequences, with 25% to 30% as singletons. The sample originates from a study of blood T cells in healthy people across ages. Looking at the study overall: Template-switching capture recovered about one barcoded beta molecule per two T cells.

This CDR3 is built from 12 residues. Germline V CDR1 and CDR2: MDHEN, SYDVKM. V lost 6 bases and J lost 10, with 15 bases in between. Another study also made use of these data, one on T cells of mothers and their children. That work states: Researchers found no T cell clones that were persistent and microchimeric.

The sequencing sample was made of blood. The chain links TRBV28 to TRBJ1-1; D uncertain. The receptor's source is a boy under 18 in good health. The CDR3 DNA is TGTGCCAGCAGCCCAATCAAACGCCGAGCTTTCTTT. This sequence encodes CASSPIKRRAFF.